Shown below are 23 T cell receptor beta chains from a single sample sequenced in a study of T cell responses to AZD1222 COVID-19 vaccine (dated by TCRdb to the early 2020s). The library was generated by the immunoSEQ multiplex PCR assay. This immuneACCESS table, as held by TCRdb, lists in-frame sequences with V and J called but not all clones. Of the missing ones, under half trace to an unresolved V gene in checked studies; the others have no known cause. The sample table records more than 150,000 clones; 85% to 95% of these occur just once. The ten top clones hold more than 1.5% of the sample. The sample's time point label, decoded: about 28 days (+/-7) after the second vaccine dose. Sequencing was performed on peripheral blood, taken 28 days after the second AZD1222 dose. All receptors come from an adult who received the AZD1222 COVID-19 vaccine.

The chain uses TRBV21-1 and TRBJ2-5. TRBV21-1 is termed a pseudogene. This CDR3 comprises 10 residues. In DNA form, the CDR3 reads TGTGCCAGCAGCTTGGGGACCCAGTACTTC. Encoded protein: CASSLGTQYF.

The rearrangement uses TRBV14 and TRBJ1-5, with 7 bases aligning to TRBD1. The CDR3 has 15 residues. The ends lost 4 bases at V and 6 bases at J; junction bases unmatched: 9. Germline assignment: CDR1 SGHDN and CDR2 FVKESK. The CDR3 DNA follows: TGTGCCAGCAGCCCGAGGGACAGTTACTCTCAGCCCCAGCATTTT. Translating it yields CASSPRDSYSQPQHF.

The chain is built from TRBV30 and TRBJ2-7; maybe TRBD1 (5 bases). V lost 0 bases and J 10 bases, leaving 22 bases between the germline ends. The CDR3 has 15 residues. Germline CDR1 reads GTSNPN; CDR2 reads SVGIG (reference sequence). CDR3 residues: CAWSVDSGWGIPQYF. DNA of the CDR3: TGTGCCTGGAGTGTAGACTCAGGGTGGGGTATTCCTCAGTACTTC.

The V gene is TRBV29-1, the J gene TRBJ1-1; D may be TRBD1 (6 bases). This CDR3 is 14 amino acids long. CDR1 and CDR2 (germline): SQVTM, ANQGSEA. The V end was cut by 7 bases, the J end by 8 bases, with 23 bases between. CDR3 in amino acids: CSAVTRTAQGEAFF. DNA of the CDR3: TGCAGCGCCGTCACAAGGACAGCCCAGGGGGAAGCTTTCTTT.

The V and J genes are TRBV9 and TRBJ2-3; D unclear. The CDR3 contains 15 residues. V lost 0 bases and J 2 bases, leaving 10 bases between the germline ends. CDR1 and CDR2 from the germline V gene are SGDLS and YYNGEE. The CDR3 coding sequence is TGTGCCAGCAGCGTAGTAGGGTCGAACACAGATACGCAGTATTTT. This gives the protein CASSVVGSNTDTQYF. Looking up the rest from reference TRBV9 and TRBJ2-3 gives the full variable domain: DSGVTQTPKHLITATGQRVTLRCSPRSGDLSVYWYQQSLDQGLQFLIQYYNGEERAKGNILERFSAQQFPDLHSELNLSSLELGDSALYFCASSVVGSNTDTQYFGPGTRLTVL.

V usage is TRBV7-9 and J usage is TRBJ1-1; D gene ambiguous. CDR3 length equals 12 residues. Trimming shortened V by 5 bases and J by 6 bases, and 10 bases separated the two germline ends. Germline values: CDR1 SEHNR, CDR2 FQNEAQ (reference sequence). The CDR3 spells CASSLPWSEAFF. CDR3 in DNA: TGTGCCAGCAGCCTACCATGGTCTGAAGCTTTCTTT.

The rearrangement links TRBV5-4 to TRBJ2-1, with TRBD2 identical over 10 bases. Germline CDR1 is SGHNT and CDR2 is YYREEE (reference sequence). V lost 7 bases and J lost 4; bases outside the gene matches: 11. This CDR3 has 16 amino acids. The CDR3 region has the DNA TGTGCCAGCTCTAGCGGGAGTTTGGCGATTTACAATGAGCAGTTCTTC. This codes for CASSSGSLAIYNEQFF. Full variable domain (missing parts from reference TRBV5-4 and TRBJ2-1): ETGVTQSPTHLIKTRGQQVTLRCSSQSGHNTVSWYQQALGQGPQFIFQYYREEENGRGNFPPRFSGLQFPNYSSELNVNALELDDSALYLCASSSGSLAIYNEQFFGPGTRLTVL.

This chain uses TRBV11-3 with TRBJ2-4, with D perhaps matching TRBD1 (5 bases). The V and J ends lost 1 base and 5 bases respectively, with 12 bases between them. The CDR3 is 15 amino acids. Germline lookup yields CDR1 SGHNT and CDR2 YENEEA. CDR3 DNA sequence: TGTGCCAGCAGCTTAGGCAGGGCGGCAGAAAACATTCAGTACTTC. Protein product: CASSLGRAAENIQYF.

This chain connects TRBV4-3 to TRBJ1-1; D ambiguous. The CDR3 extends over 14 amino acids. The V and J ends lost 1 base and 0 bases respectively, with 6 bases between them. Germline CDR1 and CDR2: LGHNA and YSLEER. In DNA form, the CDR3 reads TGCGCCAGCAGCCAAGGGATTATGAACACTGAAGCTTTCTTT. Its translation is CASSQGIMNTEAFF.

This rearrangement joins TRBV28 to TRBJ1-1; unclear D gene. In germline, CDR1 is MDHEN, CDR2 SYDVKM. Trimming stripped 6 bases from V and 4 bases from J, with 6 bases between. The CDR3 contains 11 residues. In nucleotides, the CDR3 is TGTGCCAGCAGCACCAGCACTGAAGCTTTCTTT. This codes for CASSTSTEAFF. Together with reference TRBV28 and TRBJ1-1, the CDR3 gives the full variable domain: DVKVTQSSRYLVKRTGEKVFLECVQDMDHENMFWYRQDPGLGLRLIYFSYDVKMKEKGDIPEGYSVSREKKERFSLILESASTNQTSMYLCASSTSTEAFFGQGTRLTVV.

The V and J genes are TRBV6-6 and TRBJ1-4; D possibly corresponds to TRBD1 (5 bases). Trimming took off 5 bases at V and 1 base at J, with 14 bases between the two ends. In germline, CDR1 is MNHNY, CDR2 SVGAGI (reference sequence). The CDR3 covers 16 residues. The CDR3 sequence is CASSNLPGRTNEKLFF. The CDR3 region has the DNA TGTGCCAGCAGTAACCTACCAGGGCGAACTAATGAAAAACTGTTTTTT.

CDR3 DNA: TGTGCCAGCAGCCGGACATTCTCTGGAAACACCATATATTTT. Translation gives CASSRTFSGNTIYF. This chain uses TRBV11-1 with TRBJ1-3; the D gene is possibly TRBD1 (5 bases). V lost 5 bases and J lost 0, with 8 bases in between. The CDR3 sequence is 14 residues long. The germline gives CDR1 SGHAT, CDR2 FQDESV (reference sequence).

This clone was detected once. The rearrangement uses TRBV28 and TRBJ2-7; possible D gene TRBD1, 6 bases. The CDR3 sequence is 13 residues long. CDR1 and CDR2 from the germline V gene are MDHEN and SYDVKM. V was shortened by 8 bases and J by 2 bases, with 13 bases between the two germline ends. CDR3 sequence: CASQIGQPYEQYF. CDR3 in DNA: TGTGCCAGCCAAATTGGACAGCCCTACGAGCAGTACTTC.

The V and J genes are TRBV11-3 and TRBJ2-1, with 16 positions matching TRBD2. The junction had 3 bases not matched to a gene; V was cut back by 5 bases and J by 5 bases. CDR3 length: 16 amino acids. Germline V gene lookup returns CDR1 SGHNT and CDR2 YENEEA. The CDR3 loop reads CASSPGLAGGNNEQFF. The CDR3 region has the DNA TGTGCCAGCAGCCCGGGACTAGCGGGAGGGAACAATGAGCAGTTCTTC.

The chain joins TRBV7-9 to TRBJ2-2; the D gene could be TRBD1 or TRBD2 (6 bases each). The CDR3 spans 16 residues. Germline lookup yields CDR1 SEHNR and CDR2 FQNEAQ (reference sequence). The V gene lost 10 bases and the J gene lost 9 bases, with 27 bases spanning the gap. CDR3 DNA sequence: TGTGCCATCTCGGGAAGTCGACAGGAGGGGACCCGGGAGCTGTTTTTT. The encoded protein is CAISGSRQEGTRELFF.

The genes are TRBV12-3 or TRBV12-4 and TRBJ1-5, with 9 bases identical to TRBD1. The CDR3 is 13 amino acids. V gave up 4 bases and J gave up 6 bases; unmatched junction bases: 1. In DNA, the CDR3 is TGTGCCAGCAGTTCGGACAGGGGTCAGCCCCAGCATTTT. Translated: CASSSDRGQPQHF.

The chain couples TRBV28 to TRBJ2-7; D may correspond to TRBD1 or TRBD2 (5 bases each). Germline V gene data show CDR1 as MDHEN and CDR2 as SYDVKM. The V gene lost 7 bases and the J gene lost 5 bases, with 18 bases spanning the gap. The CDR3 has 14 amino acids. The CDR3: CASNRDLRSHEQYF. The CDR3 DNA reads as TGTGCCAGCAACCGGGACCTTAGGTCCCACGAGCAGTACTTC.

This chain links TRBV5-1 with TRBJ1-1; D is unclear. Trimming removed 1 base at V and 0 bases at J, with 16 bases between. Germline CDR1 SGHRS, CDR2 YFSETQ. The length of the CDR3 is 17 residues. The CDR3 coding sequence is TGCGCCAGCAGCTTGAAGGAAAACGTTCGACTGAACACTGAAGCTTTCTTT. It translates to CASSLKENVRLNTEAFF.

This chain uses TRBV11-3 with TRBJ1-3; the match to TRBD1 covers 9 bases. The germline V gene encodes CDR1 SGHNT and CDR2 YENEEA. The CDR3 covers 15 residues. V shed 1 base, J shed 6 bases, and the junction held 4 bases outside the gene matches. The CDR3 DNA is TGTGCCAGCAGCTTAGTTGGACAGGGGTTAAACACCATATATTTT. Translation: CASSLVGQGLNTIYF.

The chain joins TRBV11-2 to TRBJ2-7; D uncertain. Germline assignment: CDR1 SGHAT and CDR2 FQNNGV. Trimming removed 0 bases from V and 3 bases from J, with 12 bases in between. This CDR3 has 15 amino acids. Here the CDR3 reads CASSLDFSGSYEQYF. In nucleotides, the CDR3 is TGTGCCAGCAGCTTAGATTTTTCCGGCAGCTACGAGCAGTACTTC.

V usage is TRBV9 and J usage is TRBJ2-7; TRBD2 matches at 7 bases. Trimming took 4 bases from V and 2 from J; bases not matched to a gene: 9. Germline V gene lookup returns CDR1 SGDLS and CDR2 YYNGEE. CDR3 length: 15 residues. CDR3 residues: CASSPVGGGTYEQYF. CDR3 nucleotide sequence: TGTGCCAGCAGCCCTGTGGGGGGGGGTACCTACGAGCAGTACTTC.

The chain combines TRBV6-5 with TRBJ2-1, with 10 bases matching TRBD2. This CDR3 region has 15 residues. Trimming cost V 7 bases and J 8 bases; bases outside gene matches: 11. Germline lookup yields CDR1 MNHEY and CDR2 SVGAGI. The CDR3 loop is CASNPRLAGVYEQFF. Written as DNA, the CDR3 is TGTGCCAGCAATCCTAGGCTAGCGGGAGTCTATGAGCAGTTCTTC.

The chain carries TRBV28 and TRBJ2-1, with D tentatively TRBD2 (5 bases). Trimming cost V 4 bases and J 6 bases, with 19 bases left between them. Germline V gives CDR1 MDHEN, CDR2 SYDVKM. The CDR3 has 16 amino acids. CDR3 sequence: CASSSMKRMSLNEQFF. CDR3 bases: TGTGCCAGCAGTTCTATGAAGCGGATGTCCCTCAATGAGCAGTTCTTC. Drawing the rest from reference TRBV28 and TRBJ2-1, the complete variable domain is DVKVTQSSRYLVKRTGEKVFLECVQDMDHENMFWYRQDPGLGLRLIYFSYDVKMKEKGDIPEGYSVSREKKERFSLILESASTNQTSMYLCASSSMKRMSLNEQFFGPGTRLTVL.